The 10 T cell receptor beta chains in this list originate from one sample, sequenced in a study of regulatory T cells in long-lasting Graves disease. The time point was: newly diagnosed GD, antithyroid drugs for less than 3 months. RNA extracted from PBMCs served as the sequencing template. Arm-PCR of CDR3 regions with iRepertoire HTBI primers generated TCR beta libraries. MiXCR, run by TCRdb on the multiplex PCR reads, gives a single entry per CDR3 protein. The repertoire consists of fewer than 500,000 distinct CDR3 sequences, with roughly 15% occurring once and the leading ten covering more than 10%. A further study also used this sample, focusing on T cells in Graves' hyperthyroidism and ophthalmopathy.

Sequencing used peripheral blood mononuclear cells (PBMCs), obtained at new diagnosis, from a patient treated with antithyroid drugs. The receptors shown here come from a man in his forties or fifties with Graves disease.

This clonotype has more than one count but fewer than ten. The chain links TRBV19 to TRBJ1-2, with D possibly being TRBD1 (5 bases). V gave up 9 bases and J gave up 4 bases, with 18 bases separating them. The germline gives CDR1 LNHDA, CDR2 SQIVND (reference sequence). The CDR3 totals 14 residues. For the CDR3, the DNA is TGTGCCAGCACCGGGACCCTCTCTACCTATGGCTACACCTTC. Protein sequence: CASTGTLSTYGYTF.

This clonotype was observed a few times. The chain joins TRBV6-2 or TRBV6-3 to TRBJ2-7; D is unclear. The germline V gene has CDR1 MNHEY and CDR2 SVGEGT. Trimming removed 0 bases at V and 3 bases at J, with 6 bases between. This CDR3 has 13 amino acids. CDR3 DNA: TGTGCCAGCAGTTACTCGCAAGACTACGAGCAGTACTTC. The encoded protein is CASSYSQDYEQYF.

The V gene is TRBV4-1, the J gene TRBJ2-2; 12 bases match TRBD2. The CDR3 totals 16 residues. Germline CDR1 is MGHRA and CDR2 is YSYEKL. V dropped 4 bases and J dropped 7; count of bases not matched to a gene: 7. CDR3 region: CASSLLAGGPGGELFF. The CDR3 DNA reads TGCGCCAGCAGCCTCCTAGCGGGAGGGCCGGGCGGGGAGCTGTTTTTT.

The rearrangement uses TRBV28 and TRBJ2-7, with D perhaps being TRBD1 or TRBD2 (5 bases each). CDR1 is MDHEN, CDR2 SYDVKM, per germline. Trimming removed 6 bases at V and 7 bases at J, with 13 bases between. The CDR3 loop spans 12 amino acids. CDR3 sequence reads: CASSRGSREQYF. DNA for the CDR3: TGTGCCAGCAGCCGGGGCAGTAGGGAGCAGTACTTC.

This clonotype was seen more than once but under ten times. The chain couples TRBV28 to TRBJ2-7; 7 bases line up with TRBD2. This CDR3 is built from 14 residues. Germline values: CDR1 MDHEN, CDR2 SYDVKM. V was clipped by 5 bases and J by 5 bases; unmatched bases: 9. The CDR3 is CASSPVWEGDEQYF. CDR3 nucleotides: TGTGCCAGCAGTCCCGTTTGGGAGGGCGACGAGCAGTACTTC.

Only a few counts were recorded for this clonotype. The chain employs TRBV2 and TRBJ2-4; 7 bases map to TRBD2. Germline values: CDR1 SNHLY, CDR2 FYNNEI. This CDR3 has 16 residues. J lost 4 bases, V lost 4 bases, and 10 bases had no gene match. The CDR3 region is CASSGGGSSLKNIQYF. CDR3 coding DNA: TGTGCCAGCAGTGGTGGCGGGAGCAGTTTGAAAAACATTCAGTACTTC.

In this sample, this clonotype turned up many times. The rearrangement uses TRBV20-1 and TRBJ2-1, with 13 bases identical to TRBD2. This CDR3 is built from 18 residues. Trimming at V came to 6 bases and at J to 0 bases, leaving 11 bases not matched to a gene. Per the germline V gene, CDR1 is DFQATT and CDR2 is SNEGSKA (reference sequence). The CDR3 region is CSAPGRLAGGSSYNEQFF. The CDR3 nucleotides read TGCAGTGCCCCTGGCCGACTAGCGGGAGGCAGCTCCTACAATGAGCAGTTCTTC.

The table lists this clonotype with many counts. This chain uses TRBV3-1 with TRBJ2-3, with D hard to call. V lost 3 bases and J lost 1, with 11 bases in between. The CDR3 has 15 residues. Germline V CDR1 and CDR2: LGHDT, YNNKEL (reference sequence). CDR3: CASSQGGRGTDTQYF. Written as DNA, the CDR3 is TGTGCCAGCAGCCAGGGCGGTCGGGGCACAGATACGCAGTATTTT.

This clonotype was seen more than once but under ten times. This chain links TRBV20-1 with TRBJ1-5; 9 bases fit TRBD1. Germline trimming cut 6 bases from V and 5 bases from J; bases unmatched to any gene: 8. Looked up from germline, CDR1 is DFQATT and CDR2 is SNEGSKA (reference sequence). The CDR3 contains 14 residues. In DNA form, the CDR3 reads TGCAGTGCCGAGACAGGGGGAATATATCAGCCCCAGCATTTT. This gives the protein CSAETGGIYQPQHF.

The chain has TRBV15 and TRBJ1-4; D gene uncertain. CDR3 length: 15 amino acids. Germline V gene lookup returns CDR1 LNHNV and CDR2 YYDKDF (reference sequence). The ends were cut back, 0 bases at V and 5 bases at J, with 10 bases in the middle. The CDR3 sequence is CATSRDGTVNEKLFF. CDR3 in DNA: TGTGCCACCAGCAGAGATGGAACGGTGAATGAAAAACTGTTTTTT.